This T cell receptor beta chain was captured in a study of CD8 T cells in ankylosing spondylitis (dated by TCRdb to 2017 to 2019). Background for the entire study: The study set out to find disease-linked TCR variants by profiling T cell receptor beta repertoires in ankylosing spondylitis patients and healthy donors. In total, the full study cohort was made up of 85 to 140 healthy donors and approximately 27 ankylosing spondylitis patients. Samples of peripheral blood were taken, and for ankylosing spondylitis patients, synovial fluid was collected as well. Paper-wide results and their limitations: The disease-linked clones were reported as significantly enriched in matched synovial fluid samples from ankylosing spondylitis patients. A TCR beta motif of about eight highly homologous amino acid variants appeared characteristic of blood from ankylosing spondylitis patients. Some motif variants were previously reported in synovial fluid and blood of reactive arthritis patients, suggesting common disease-initiation mechanisms. A CD8+ phenotype was shown by the disease-linked clones, which were found at relatively low frequencies in peripheral blood.

Cut back by 7 bases and 4 bases, the V and J ends lie 14 bases apart. The CDR3 starts with the cysteine, ends with the phenylalanine, and has 15 residues. Only the CDR3 DNA stays, 45 bases, in frame from base 1. For CDR1 and CDR2, the germline V gene lists MNHEY and SVGEGT. In the case of this clonotype: This clone's antigen is unknown. The record has no base qualities; no much larger clone is one base away.

The instrument given in TCRdb is Illumina HiSeq 2500. TCR beta libraries were prepared by quantitative 5'-RACE with molecular barcodes. The paper's data handling went like this. To identify disease-linked TCR variants, a new computational method was used, one built on a probabilistic model of VDJ rearrangement. TCRdb redid the processing of the public reads, applying fastp at Q25 and MiXCR, and retained in-frame beta chains. Duplicate CDR3 protein sequences are folded into a single record with the most common DNA and genes. TCRdb, not the original authors, processed these V and J calls. Across this sample there are roughly 440,000 distinct CDR3 sequences, with 15% to 20% seen only once. The ten largest clonotypes hold about 0.94% of the sample.

The material sequenced was blood, either unsorted or a sorted T cell fraction (not recorded which). The chain is assembled from TRBV6-2 or TRBV6-3 and TRBJ1-6, with TRBD1 as a weak D call on 6 bases. This TCR was recovered from a male donor with ankylosing spondylitis. Here the CDR3 is given as CASTPGQTYNSPLHF. The nucleotides are TGTGCCAGCACTCCCGGACAGACTTATAATTCACCCCTCCACTTT.